This T cell receptor beta chain was captured by sequencing in a study of blood T cell repertoires in COVID-19. Background on the study: T cells, B-cell-depleted T cells, or PBMCs supplied cDNA or gDNA.

V lost 4 bases to trimming and J lost 0 bases, with 12 bases between them. Germline values: CDR1 MNHEY, CDR2 SMNVEV (reference sequence). CDR3 size: 15 residues. Only in-frame clones appear in the TCRdb table, and some are missing; sequencing was by immunoSEQ multiplex PCR. The profile covers 55,000 to 70,000 clones, with more than 60% appearing a single time and roughly 5.3% taken by the ten largest. The receptor was isolated from a human donor in a cohort sampled during active COVID-19. V and J are TRBV27 and TRBJ1-2; D is undetermined. Material: peripheral blood. The chain's CDR3 is CASSSGGRTNYGYTF. The CDR3 DNA sequence: TGTGCCAGCAGTTCGGGCGGGAGGACTAACTATGGCTACACCTTC.